One and the same sample provided the 14 T cell receptor beta chains below, sequenced in a study of T-cell memory formation after mild COVID-19. TCRdb reanalysed the 5' RACE reads using MiXCR and keeps one entry per CDR3 protein. In the table there are 350,000 to 450,000 distinct CDR3 sequences, around 19% of which are singletons. Sequencing was carried out using PBMCs or a T cell subset sorted from them (not recorded which). The source of these receptors is an adult woman who had mild COVID-19 (a few samples of this study predate the infection). Cell type and time point are not known.

In its sample, this clonotype was seen a few times. The chain joins TRBV7-3 to TRBJ2-2; D remains unclear. The germline V gene has CDR1 SGHTA and CDR2 FQGTGA. The CDR3 has 16 amino acids. Trimming removed 4 bases at V and 3 bases at J, with 15 bases between. The DNA for the CDR3 is TGTGCCAGCAGCTCCGACTCGAGATTCCACACCGGGGAGCTGTTTTTT. This gives the protein CASSSDSRFHTGELFF.

The chain is built from TRBV5-1 and TRBJ2-7; TRBD2 is a possible D gene (5 bases). The CDR3 is 15 amino acids. V was cut by 0 bases and J by 4 bases, with 14 bases left in between. Germline CDR1 SGHRS, CDR2 YFSETQ. CDR3 sequence (DNA): TGCGCCAGCAGCTTGGGTCCGGGTGAGGGATACGAGCAGTACTTC. Its translation: CASSLGPGEGYEQYF.

The sample holds a few counts of this clonotype. It is unclear where the CDR3 begins or ends on the DNA, so no DNA is shown, and the CDR3 is as TCRdb lists it. The chain recombines TRBV4-1 with TRBJ1-1. The CDR3 extends over 15 residues, inclusive of both ends. Per the germline V gene, CDR1 is MGHRA and CDR2 is YSYEKL. The CDR3 sequence: CASSYISAGNTEAFF.

This clonotype showed up many times. The chain employs TRBV4-1 and TRBJ2-5; D perhaps matches TRBD1 (6 bases). Trimming stripped 3 bases from V and 9 bases from J, with 23 bases between. This CDR3 has 16 amino acids. Germline CDR1 is MGHRA and CDR2 is YSYEKL. This CDR3 reads CASSHQGKDGAGAQYF. The CDR3 nucleotides are TGCGCCAGCAGCCACCAAGGGAAGGACGGCGCAGGGGCCCAGTACTTC.

The chain is built from TRBV7-9 and TRBJ1-4; D call uncertain. V was trimmed by 0 bases and J by 3 bases, leaving 8 bases between them. The CDR3 is 15 amino acids. CDR1 is SEHNR and CDR2 is FQNEAQ in the germline V gene (reference sequence). Here the CDR3 reads CASSLAETANEKLFF. The CDR3 bases are TGTGCCAGCAGCTTAGCGGAAACAGCTAATGAAAAACTGTTTTTT.

This clonotype was observed a few times. The chain couples TRBV6-2 or TRBV6-3 to TRBJ2-2, with TRBD1 matching over 7 bases. Germline V gene sequence: CDR1 MNHEY, CDR2 SVGEGT. J gave up 1 base and V 10 bases, and 3 bases lay outside the gene matches. The CDR3 runs 13 residues. CDR3 nucleotides: TGTGCCATCCGGGACAGGAACACCGGGGAGCTGTTTTTT. It is translated as CAIRDRNTGELFF.

This clonotype has more than one count but fewer than ten. The chain links TRBV11-2 to TRBJ2-5; 11 nucleotides match TRBD1. After removal of 1 base from V and 4 bases from J, the junction contained 2 bases not matched to a gene. This CDR3 spans 15 amino acids. CDR1 is SGHAT, CDR2 FQNNGV, per germline. The DNA for the CDR3 is TGTGCCAGCAGCTTAGGGACAGGGGGCAGAGAGACCCAGTACTTC. Translated, it gives CASSLGTGGRETQYF.

This sequence joins TRBV30 and TRBJ1-1; no clear D gene. This CDR3 has 11 amino acids. V dropped 0 bases and J dropped 7 bases, with 6 bases sitting between them. Germline V gene sequence: CDR1 GTSNPN, CDR2 SVGIG (reference sequence). CDR3 nucleotides: TGTGCCTGGAGTGTCTCGAGTGAAGCTTTCTTT. It translates to CAWSVSSEAFF. Full variable domain (rest looked up from reference TRBV30 and TRBJ1-1): SQTIHQWPATLVQPVGSPLSLECTVEGTSNPNLYWYRQAAGRGLQLLFYSVGIGQISSEVPQNLSASRPQDRQFILSSKKLLLSDSGFYLCAWSVSSEAFFGQGTRLTVV.

This clonotype has a handful of counts. As DNA, the CDR3 is TGTGCCAGCAGTTTGGGACTAGCGGAGCCTTACAATGAGCAGTTCTTC. Translating gives CASSLGLAEPYNEQFF. V and J are TRBV28 and TRBJ2-1; 11 bases fit TRBD2. V trimming: 3 bases; J trimming: 4 bases; junction bases outside the gene matches: 5. The length of the CDR3 is 16 residues. Germline CDR1 reads MDHEN; CDR2 reads SYDVKM.

The genes are TRBV7-8 and TRBJ2-5; 8 nucleotides match TRBD2. This CDR3 is 16 amino acids long. Germline CDR1 reads SGHVS; CDR2 reads FQNEAQ. The junction had 11 bases not matched to a gene; V was cut back by 3 bases and J by 5 bases. As DNA, the CDR3 is TGTGCCAGCAGCTTCAAAACACTGCGGGGGGCGGAGACCCAGTACTTC. Protein product: CASSFKTLRGAETQYF.

This chain connects TRBV7-9 to TRBJ2-4, with a possible D match to TRBD2 (6 bases). Germline V CDR1 and CDR2: SEHNR, FQNEAQ (reference sequence). V lost 4 bases and J 0 bases, leaving 10 bases between the germline ends. The CDR3 has 15 amino acids. CDR3 amino acids: CASSSGEVAKNIQYF. Written as DNA, the CDR3 is TGTGCCAGCAGCTCGGGGGAGGTAGCCAAAAACATTCAGTACTTC.

This clonotype was counted between two and nine times. The chain employs TRBV6-6 and TRBJ2-2; either TRBD1 or TRBD2 may fit D (5 bases each). With 2 bases removed from V and 8 bases from J, the gap between germline ends came to 18 bases. Per germline, CDR1 MNHNY and CDR2 SVGAGI (reference sequence). This CDR3 spans 16 amino acids. The DNA for the CDR3 is TGTGCCAGCAGTTACCCGGGGCGCGCTCTGCTAGGGGAGCTGTTTTTT. Translation: CASSYPGRALLGELFF.

This chain links TRBV7-9 with TRBJ1-1, with D perhaps TRBD1 (5 bases). V lost 5 bases, J lost 7 bases, and 17 bases lay in between. Germline loops: CDR1 SEHNR, CDR2 FQNEAQ (reference sequence). This CDR3 contains 14 residues. The CDR3 DNA reads TGTGCCAGCAGCCCAAATGCAGGGTCAGGTGAAGCTTTCTTT. Translating gives CASSPNAGSGEAFF.

V and J are TRBV5-1 and TRBJ2-2; 8 bases are a match to TRBD1. Germline CDR1 is SGHRS and CDR2 is YFSETQ. V trimming: 4 bases; J trimming: 4 bases; junction bases outside the gene matches: 9. The CDR3 contains 16 residues. This CDR3 is CASSVHPGTGTGELFF. The CDR3 nucleotides are TGCGCCAGCAGCGTACACCCCGGGACAGGCACCGGGGAGCTGTTTTTT.